The 30 T cell receptor beta chains below all came from one sample that was sequenced in a study of OX40 agonist ivuxolimab in advanced cancers. Produced via immunoSEQ multiplex PCR; TCRdb's table is partial and in-frame only. In the table there are about 40,000 clones, roughly four fifths of which are singletons. Source: CD4+ or CD8+ T cells sorted from blood, taken in a trial of the OX40 agonist ivuxolimab. The receptors here all came from an adult with an advanced solid tumor such as melanoma, head and neck, liver or kidney cancer.

V gene TRBV7-8 combines with J gene TRBJ1-2; TRBD1 matches 7 bases. V lost 1 base, J lost 3 bases, and 2 bases stayed unmatched. The CDR3 is made up of 14 amino acids. CDR1 and CDR2 from the germline V gene are SGHVS and FQNEAQ. The CDR3 DNA reads TGTGCCAGCAGCTTAGAAGGGGGCCACTATGGCTACACCTTC. It yields the protein CASSLEGGHYGYTF.

The rearrangement uses TRBV5-1 and TRBJ2-7, with D maybe TRBD1 (5 bases). This CDR3 spans 12 amino acids. Trimming pared 4 bases from V and 4 bases from J, leaving 9 bases between. In germline, CDR1 is SGHRS, CDR2 YFSETQ. The CDR3 here is CASSPGNYEQYF. The CDR3 DNA reads as TGCGCCAGCAGCCCAGGGAATTACGAGCAGTACTTC.

The chain has TRBV6-5 and TRBJ2-2; no definite D call. V lost 5 bases, J lost 4 bases, and 5 bases lay in between. The germline V gene encodes CDR1 MNHEY and CDR2 SVGAGI. This CDR3 comprises 12 residues. The CDR3 nucleotides are TGTGCCAGCAGTCGACTCACCGGGGAGCTGTTTTTT. This gives the protein CASSRLTGELFF.

The gene calls are TRBV18 and TRBJ1-5; D perhaps matches TRBD1 (5 bases). The V gene lost 3 bases and the J gene lost 6 bases, with 21 bases spanning the gap. CDR3 length: 17 residues. Germline CDR1 is KGHSH and CDR2 is LQKENI. The DNA for the CDR3 is TGTGCCAGCTCACCGGGTGGGGCCAGGGAGAGGAGTCAGCCCCAGCATTTT. Its protein is CASSPGGARERSQPQHF.

This chain uses TRBV18 with TRBJ2-5; D is unclear. V was shortened by 1 base and J by 2 bases, with 14 bases between the two germline ends. The CDR3 has 16 residues. Germline loops: CDR1 KGHSH, CDR2 LQKENI. CDR3 protein: CASSPLVAATQETQYF. The CDR3 bases are TGTGCCAGCTCACCACTGGTAGCTGCGACTCAAGAGACCCAGTACTTC.

This chain connects TRBV29-1 to TRBJ2-3, with TRBD1 matching over 8 bases. The CDR3 totals 17 residues. J gave up 4 bases and V 7 bases, and 19 bases lay outside the gene matches. CDR1 and CDR2 (germline): SQVTM, ANQGSEA. CDR3 amino acids: CSADGRGRVGLADTQYF. CDR3 in DNA: TGCAGCGCCGACGGCAGGGGGCGCGTAGGTCTTGCAGATACGCAGTATTTT.

The CDR3 sequence is CASSLRNTGELFF. In DNA form, the CDR3 reads TGTGCCAGCAGCTTGAGGAACACCGGGGAGCTGTTTTTT. The V gene is TRBV7-2, the J gene TRBJ2-2, with D hard to call. V was shortened by 3 bases and J by 1 base, with 3 bases between the two germline ends. Looked up from germline, CDR1 is SGHTA and CDR2 is FQGNSA. The CDR3 has 13 amino acids.

The chain carries TRBV10-3 and TRBJ1-2; D gene uncertain. The ends were cut back, 6 bases at V and 6 bases at J, with 14 bases in the middle. CDR1 is ENHRY and CDR2 is SYGVKD in the germline V gene. This CDR3 contains 13 residues. In DNA form, the CDR3 reads TGTGCCATCAGCCACAGCGTTGGGGATGGCTACACCTTC. It codes for CAISHSVGDGYTF.

V is TRBV27 and J is TRBJ2-7; D gene unclear. Trimming took 7 bases from V and 4 from J, leaving 14 bases between them. Germline CDR1 reads MNHEY; CDR2 reads SMNVEV (reference sequence). The CDR3 spans 13 residues. CDR3 loop: CASTFHSWYEQYF. CDR3 sequence (DNA): TGTGCCAGCACGTTTCATAGTTGGTACGAGCAGTACTTC.

V is TRBV6-4 and J is TRBJ2-1, with D tentatively TRBD1 (5 bases). Germline assignment: CDR1 MRHNA and CDR2 SNTAGT. This CDR3 contains 16 residues. V was cut by 6 bases and J by 2 bases, with 17 bases left in between. CDR3 sequence reads: CASSERTIFPYNEQFF. DNA for the CDR3: TGTGCCAGCAGCGAACGGACAATTTTTCCCTACAATGAGCAGTTCTTC.

The chain carries TRBV6-6 and TRBJ1-1; a possible D gene is TRBD1 (6 bases). This CDR3 region has 15 residues. CDR1 is MNHNY, CDR2 SVGAGI, per germline (reference sequence). Trimming shortened V by 8 bases and J by 5 bases, and 21 bases separated the two germline ends. The DNA for the CDR3 is TGTGCCAGCGCAACGGGGCAGGGGCTAGGGACTGAAGCTTTCTTT. Its protein is CASATGQGLGTEAFF.

CDR3 bases: TGTGCCATCAGTCCGGACGGCTACGAGCAGTACTTC. Translation gives CAISPDGYEQYF. The V gene is TRBV10-3, the J gene TRBJ2-5; D is uncertain. TRBJ2-7 matches the DNA end more closely, so the J call is doubtful. There are 12 residues in the CDR3. Germline loops: CDR1 ENHRY, CDR2 SYGVKD.

V usage is TRBV5-4 and J usage is TRBJ1-2; D ambiguous. The CDR3 runs 14 residues. Deletions cut 1 base from V and 6 bases from J, with 13 bases between. Germline CDR1 reads SGHNT; CDR2 reads YYREEE (reference sequence). CDR3 bases: TGTGCCAGCAGCTTGAAGATCTTACCCGATGGCTACACCTTC. Translation: CASSLKILPDGYTF.

This clone showed up just once. This chain uses TRBV6-6 with TRBJ1-2; the match to TRBD1 covers 7 bases. Germline values: CDR1 MNHNY, CDR2 SVGAGI (reference sequence). Losses at the gene ends were 7 bases for V and 0 bases for J; bases not matched to a gene: 2. The CDR3 consists of 13 residues. CDR3 coding DNA: TGTGCCAGCACCCAGGGGGCTAACTATGGCTACACCTTC. Its protein is CASTQGANYGYTF.

This clone was seen once. The chain's CDR3 is CASTPGQGSNQPQHF. CDR3 DNA: TGCGCCAGCACCCCCGGACAGGGGAGCAATCAGCCCCAGCATTTT. The chain uses TRBV4-1 and TRBJ1-5; 9 positions match TRBD1. Germline V CDR1 and CDR2: MGHRA, YSYEKL. The CDR3 is made up of 15 amino acids. After removal of 7 bases from V and 1 base from J, the junction contained 5 bases not matched to a gene.

To note about this clone: One junction end disagrees with the germline gene, perhaps due to a read error. The chain employs TRBV19 and TRBJ2-5; D may match TRBD1 or TRBD2 (5 bases each). CDR3 length equals 13 residues. CDR1 and CDR2 (germline): LNHDA, SQIVND (reference sequence). The CDR3 sequence: CASTPRGEEAQYF. For the CDR3, the DNA is TGTGCCAGTACCCCAAGGGGAGAAGAGGCCCAGTACTTC.

This clone was detected once. The chain uses TRBV6-5 and TRBJ1-5, with no clear D. V lost 6 bases and J 6 bases, leaving 9 bases between the germline ends. The CDR3 is 12 residues long. Germline lookup yields CDR1 MNHEY and CDR2 SVGAGI. The CDR3 reads CASREGPQPQHF. In nucleotides, the CDR3 is TGTGCCAGCAGGGAGGGTCCTCAGCCCCAGCATTTT.

The rearrangement links TRBV5-4 to TRBJ2-3; perhaps TRBD2 as D (5 bases). V lost 1 base and J 0 bases, leaving 9 bases between the germline ends. The germline V gene has CDR1 SGHNT and CDR2 YYREEE (reference sequence). The CDR3 has 15 amino acids. The CDR3 region has the DNA TGTGCCAGCAGCTTGCGAGGGCCTAGCACAGATACGCAGTATTTT. It codes for CASSLRGPSTDTQYF.

This clone occurred a few times. This sequence joins TRBV20-1 and TRBJ1-1; 10 bases align to TRBD1. Looked up from germline, CDR1 is DFQATT and CDR2 is SNEGSKA (reference sequence). This CDR3 spans 11 amino acids. CDR3 sequence reads: CSGQGGGKAFF. In DNA form, the CDR3 reads TGCAGCGGACAGGGGGGAGGGAAAGCTTTCTTT.

Notes on this clone: At one boundary the junction diverges from the germline segment, which might be a read error. This sequence joins TRBV2 and TRBJ1-5; 9 bases agree with TRBD1. The CDR3 is made up of 14 amino acids. Germline V gives CDR1 SNHLY, CDR2 FYNNEI. CDR3 sequence reads: CASRDDRGYQPQHF. The CDR3 nucleotides read TGTGCCAGCCGTGACGACAGGGGGTATCAGCCCCAGCATTTT. Full variable domain (rest looked up from reference TRBV2 and TRBJ1-5): EPEVTQTPSHQVTQMGQEVILRCVPISNHLYFYWYRQILGQKVEFLVSFYNNEISEKSEIFDDQFSVERPDGSNFTLKIRSTKLEDSAMYFCASRDDRGYQPQHFGDGTRLSIL.

This chain uses TRBV18 with TRBJ1-2; tentative D call: TRBD1 (5 bases). The V gene lost 3 bases and the J gene lost 0 bases, with 17 bases spanning the gap. The CDR3 contains 17 residues. Per germline, CDR1 KGHSH and CDR2 LQKENI. The CDR3 loop is CASSPTDSTTSNYGYTF. The CDR3 coding sequence is TGTGCCAGCTCACCTACAGACAGCACCACTTCTAACTATGGCTACACCTTC.

The rearrangement links TRBV27 to TRBJ2-5; D is ambiguous. The CDR3 runs 14 residues. V was trimmed by 7 bases and J by 5 bases, leaving 17 bases between them. The germline V gene has CDR1 MNHEY and CDR2 SMNVEV (reference sequence). The CDR3 sequence is CASKFVPTSETQYF. The CDR3 DNA reads TGTGCCAGCAAGTTTGTTCCAACCTCTGAGACCCAGTACTTC.

The chain is built from TRBV9 and TRBJ2-3; 8 bases are shared with TRBD2. This CDR3 has 14 amino acids. The junction had 5 bases not matched to a gene; V was cut back by 4 bases and J by 4 bases. Germline CDR1 reads SGDLS; CDR2 reads YYNGEE. DNA for the CDR3: TGTGCCAGCAGCCCGGGAGGGCTAGCAGATACGCAGTATTTT. It yields the protein CASSPGGLADTQYF.

The V gene is TRBV28, the J gene TRBJ1-3; possibly TRBD1 for D (5 bases). Per germline, CDR1 MDHEN and CDR2 SYDVKM. V shed 3 bases and J shed 0 bases, with 9 bases lying between them. This CDR3 is 15 amino acids long. The CDR3 loop is CASSLMTVSGNTIYF. Here the CDR3 DNA reads TGTGCCAGCAGTTTGATGACAGTCTCTGGAAACACCATATATTTT.

The chain couples TRBV6-4 to TRBJ1-3, with D tentatively TRBD1 (5 bases). The germline V and J ends were trimmed by 8 bases and 7 bases, with 9 bases remaining between them. The length of the CDR3 is 11 residues. From germline, CDR1 is MRHNA and CDR2 SNTAGT. The CDR3 loop reads CASRDGNTIYF. DNA for the CDR3: TGTGCCAGCCGGGACGGCAACACCATATATTTT.

The V and J genes are TRBV11-2 and TRBJ2-5; D might be TRBD1 or TRBD2, each matching 5 bases. V was clipped by 1 base and J by 12 bases, with 21 bases between them. In germline, CDR1 is SGHAT, CDR2 FQNNGV. The CDR3 totals 15 residues. CDR3 DNA: TGTGCCAGCAGCTTAGGTGGGCTAGCAGGGAGAGTCAAGTACTTC. This translates into CASSLGGLAGRVKYF.

This clone has a single count. The chain joins TRBV2 to TRBJ2-3; D is perhaps TRBD1 or TRBD2 (5 bases each). The CDR3 loop spans 13 amino acids. Germline V gives CDR1 SNHLY, CDR2 FYNNEI. V was trimmed by 6 bases and J by 9 bases, leaving 16 bases between them. The CDR3 nucleotides are TGTGCCAGCAGAGGGACGTTAACCAGAACGCAGTATTTT. Amino acid sequence: CASRGTLTRTQYF.

The chain couples TRBV28 to TRBJ1-3; D unresolved. The CDR3 spans 13 residues. V was trimmed by 8 bases and J by 0 bases, leaving 8 bases between them. Looked up from germline, CDR1 is MDHEN and CDR2 is SYDVKM. Here the CDR3 DNA reads TGTGCCAGCCGCTTAAGCTCTGGAAACACCATATATTTT. Translated: CASRLSSGNTIYF.

The chain employs TRBV9 and TRBJ2-2, with D perhaps matching TRBD2 (5 bases). The V and J ends lost 1 base and 1 base respectively, with 17 bases between them. Germline V gene data show CDR1 as SGDLS and CDR2 as YYNGEE. The CDR3 is 18 amino acids. Written as DNA, the CDR3 is TGTGCCAGCAGCGTATCCCCACTAGGCCAAGGGAACACCGGGGAGCTGTTTTTT. Its translation is CASSVSPLGQGNTGELFF.

In this sample, this clone turned up once. V usage is TRBV5-1 and J usage is TRBJ1-1, with 8 bases matching TRBD1. The germline gives CDR1 SGHRS, CDR2 YFSETQ. There are 15 residues in the CDR3. Trimming took 4 bases from V and 4 from J; bases not matched to a gene: 9. The CDR3 nucleotides are TGCGCCAGCAGCAGCGGACAGGGAGGAGGCACTGAAGCTTTCTTT. Translated, it gives CASSSGQGGGTEAFF.